This entry features one T cell receptor beta chain sequence. The antigen remains undetermined. The PCR employed 60 Vbeta primers together with 13 Jbeta primers. Sequencing was performed with immunoSEQ multiplex PCR; in TCRdb, only in-frame clones are kept and a portion is missing. This table holds 85,000 to 100,000 clones, roughly 60% found once. This entry belongs to a study of cytomegalovirus exposure and HLA in healthy donors. The overall study: Counted in an early data release were tens of millions of unique TCRs from HLA-typed donors.

The CDR3 loop spans 12 amino acids. Germline CDR1 is PRHDT and CDR2 is FYEKMQ (reference sequence). Trimming left V 4 bases short and J 3 bases short, with 7 bases between. Study-wide points: Donors belonging to an Asian-associated ancestry cluster reportedly showed fewer N-insertions in productive TCRs than the approximately 690-donor mean, according to what a later analysis found. Reports showed the classifier diagnosing cytomegalovirus status with high specificity and sensitivity. An analysis done earlier found most TCR beta V segments productive about 87% or about 30% of the time.

Sequenced sample: PBMCs. The receptor comes from a human donor in good health. V gene TRBV13 combines with J gene TRBJ2-7; D might be TRBD1 (5 bases). CDR3: CASSSTGYEQYF. CDR3 in DNA: TGTGCCAGCAGCTCCACAGGCTACGAGCAGTACTTC.